The 20 T cell receptor beta chains below come from one sample, sequenced in a study of cytomegalovirus exposure and HLA in healthy donors. Vbeta (60) and Jbeta (13) primers were used in the PCR. Sequencing used immunoSEQ multiplex PCR; TCRdb keeps in-frame clones, though not all of them. The sample records 150,000 to 200,000 clones, around 83% being singletons. Sequenced input: PBMCs. These receptors were taken from a girl aged 2 to 10 in good health and CMV-seropositive.

V and J are TRBV19 and TRBJ2-5; no definite D call. Per the germline V gene, CDR1 is LNHDA and CDR2 is SQIVND (reference sequence). This CDR3 has 11 amino acids. The V and J ends lost 7 bases and 1 base respectively, with 4 bases between them. The CDR3: CASKSQETQYF. The DNA of the CDR3 is TGTGCCAGTAAGAGCCAAGAGACCCAGTACTTC.

The CDR3 spells CASSESASPKVDEQFF. The CDR3 DNA is TGCGCCAGCAGTGAGTCGGCTAGCCCGAAGGTAGATGAGCAGTTCTTC. The gene calls are TRBV10-1 and TRBJ2-1, with D perhaps TRBD2 (5 bases). This CDR3 is built from 16 residues. V was trimmed by 0 bases and J by 8 bases, leaving 17 bases between them. CDR1 WNHNN and CDR2 SYGVQD come from the germline V gene (reference sequence).

The V gene is TRBV11-2, the J gene TRBJ2-2; 7 nucleotides line up with TRBD1. The V gene end was trimmed by 5 bases and the J gene end by 7 bases; junction bases not matched to a gene: 10. The CDR3 is 15 residues long. Germline CDR1 is SGHAT and CDR2 is FQNNGV. The DNA of the CDR3 is TGTGCCAGCAGCCCACAGACAGGGACGGGCGGGGAGCTGTTTTTT. It yields the protein CASSPQTGTGGELFF.

The chain couples TRBV6-5 to TRBJ2-4, with D possibly being TRBD1 (5 bases). Trimming cost V 6 bases and J 7 bases, with 10 bases left between them. The V gene's germline CDR1 is MNHEY and CDR2 SVGAGI. This CDR3 is 12 amino acids long. This CDR3 is CASSPPGNIQYF. The CDR3 coding sequence is TGTGCCAGCAGCCCCCCAGGGAACATTCAGTACTTC.

V usage is TRBV6-1 and J usage is TRBJ1-2, with 7 bases aligning to TRBD1. Germline CDR1 and CDR2: MNHNS and SASEGT. V was clipped by 6 bases and J by 14 bases; unmatched bases: 9. The CDR3 is 11 amino acids. The CDR3 bases are TGTGCCAGCAGGGCACAGGGGTGGGGGACCTTC. Translated, it gives CASRAQGWGTF.

J is TRBJ2-1 and V is TRBV7-6; no firm D call. The V end was cut by 0 bases, the J end by 10 bases, with 10 bases between. Germline V gives CDR1 SGHVS, CDR2 FNYEAQ. This CDR3 comprises 13 residues. The CDR3 DNA reads as TGTGCCAGCAGCTTAGCTGCTGCGGCGGAGCAGTTCTTC. This translates into CASSLAAAAEQFF. Variable domain in full (rest from reference TRBV7-6 and TRBJ2-1): GAGVSQSPRYKVTKRGQDVALRCDPISGHVSLYWYRQALGQGPEFLTYFNYEAQQDKSGLPNDRFSAERPEGSISTLTIQRTEQRDSAMYRCASSLAAAAEQFFGPGTRLTVL.

This clone turned up a few times. V gene TRBV6-1 combines with J gene TRBJ2-7; D unresolved. There are 10 residues in the CDR3. V lost 5 bases and J 4 bases, leaving 3 bases between the germline ends. Germline CDR1 is MNHNS and CDR2 is SASEGT. This CDR3 is CASSHYEQYF. CDR3 sequence (DNA): TGTGCCAGCAGTCATTACGAGCAGTACTTC.

The genes are TRBV15 and TRBJ1-3, with D possibly matching TRBD1 (6 bases). This CDR3 contains 15 residues. CDR1 LNHNV and CDR2 YYDKDF come from the germline V gene (reference sequence). Trimming left V 0 bases short and J 3 bases short, with 9 bases between. CDR3 DNA: TGTGCCACCAGCAGAGAAGGGACATTTGGAAACACCATATATTTT. It translates to CATSREGTFGNTIYF.

The rearrangement uses TRBV30 and TRBJ2-5; 9 positions agree with TRBD1. J gave up 4 bases and V 5 bases, and 11 bases lay outside the gene matches. The CDR3 runs 15 residues. Germline V gene lookup returns CDR1 GTSNPN and CDR2 SVGIG (reference sequence). CDR3 in amino acids: CAWGRYRGQLETQYF. The DNA for the CDR3 is TGTGCCTGGGGTAGATACAGGGGGCAACTAGAGACCCAGTACTTC.

This clone has only a few counts. The J gene is TRBJ1-1, the V gene TRBV6-5; the match to TRBD1 covers 11 bases. CDR3 length: 16 residues. Germline CDR1 reads MNHEY; CDR2 reads SVGAGI. Trimming cost V 2 bases and J 5 bases; bases outside gene matches: 7. The CDR3 spells CASSYVTGTGGTEAFF. For the CDR3, the DNA is TGTGCCAGCAGTTACGTCACCGGGACAGGGGGAACTGAAGCTTTCTTT.

V usage is TRBV30 and J usage is TRBJ2-7, with D uncertain. With 0 bases removed from V and 7 bases from J, the gap between germline ends came to 13 bases. CDR1 and CDR2 (germline): GTSNPN, SVGIG (reference sequence). This CDR3 contains 13 residues. The CDR3 nucleotides read TGTGCCTGGAGTGTGAGTCAAAACGGGGAGCAGTACTTC. Translation gives CAWSVSQNGEQYF.

The chain has TRBV11-2 and TRBJ2-7; tentative D call: TRBD1 (6 bases). The CDR3 contains 14 residues. The V gene lost 0 bases and the J gene lost 7 bases, with 13 bases spanning the gap. CDR1 SGHAT and CDR2 FQNNGV come from the germline V gene. The CDR3 DNA follows: TGTGCCAGCAGCTTAGAGGGGGCCCTCGGGGAGCAGTACTTC. Protein product: CASSLEGALGEQYF.

This clone has a handful of counts. For the CDR3, the DNA is TGTGCCAGCCGGGGCGCGGGAGTCGTAGCCGAGCAGTACTTC. Translation gives CASRGAGVVAEQYF. The chain is built from TRBV6-1 and TRBJ2-7, with TRBD2 matching over 7 bases. The CDR3 totals 14 residues. Per the germline V gene, CDR1 is MNHNS and CDR2 is SASEGT. J was trimmed by 6 bases and V by 8 bases; bases with no gene match: 13.

This clone was observed once. The V call is TRBV25-1, the J call TRBJ2-5; a weak D match, TRBD1 (6 bases). The tail of the sequence fits TRBJ2-7 better, so the J call may be wrong. Germline assignment: CDR1 MGHDK and CDR2 SYGVNS. This CDR3 has 13 residues. The CDR3 region has the DNA TGTGCCAGCAGTGTGCAGGGGACCTACGAGCAGTACTTC. As protein: CASSVQGTYEQYF.

V and J are TRBV30 and TRBJ2-3; 10 bases line up with TRBD2. From germline, CDR1 is GTSNPN and CDR2 SVGIG (reference sequence). Losses at the gene ends were 4 bases for V and 10 bases for J; bases not matched to a gene: 8. The CDR3 has 13 amino acids. CDR3 in amino acids: CAWMEASGSPQYF. The DNA of the CDR3 is TGTGCCTGGATGGAGGCTAGCGGGAGTCCGCAGTATTTT.

The chain is built from TRBV28 and TRBJ2-5, with 8 bases aligning to TRBD2. The CDR3 consists of 12 residues. Germline CDR1 reads MDHEN; CDR2 reads SYDVKM. With 9 bases clipped from V and 0 bases from J, the junction kept 0 bases outside the gene matches. DNA of the CDR3: TGTGCCAGTAGCGGGAACCAAGAGACCCAGTACTTC. It specifies CASSGNQETQYF.

The rearrangement joins TRBV6-1 to TRBJ2-7; the match to TRBD1 covers 12 bases. Unmatched junction bases numbered 3, after V lost 4 bases and J lost 5 bases. The CDR3 length is 14 residues. Germline V CDR1 and CDR2: MNHNS, SASEGT. This CDR3 reads CASSGGTGGNEQYF. The CDR3 DNA follows: TGTGCCAGCAGTGGGGGGACAGGGGGCAACGAGCAGTACTTC.

CDR3 region: CAWTGTPNTEAFF. Here the CDR3 DNA reads TGTGCCTGGACCGGGACACCGAACACTGAAGCTTTCTTT. V gene TRBV30 combines with J gene TRBJ1-1, with a tentative D call TRBD1 (6 bases). There are 13 residues in the CDR3. In germline, CDR1 is GTSNPN, CDR2 SVGIG (reference sequence). With 4 bases removed from V and 1 base from J, the gap between germline ends came to 10 bases.

The chain carries TRBV11-3 and TRBJ2-2; TRBD2 agrees at 10 bases. V lost 5 bases and J lost 6; bases outside the gene matches: 6. This CDR3 has 15 amino acids. CDR1 and CDR2 from the germline V gene are SGHNT and YENEEA. The CDR3, as DNA: TGTGCCAGCAGCGTAAGCGGGAGGGGGCCCGGGGAGCTGTTTTTT. Its translation: CASSVSGRGPGELFF.

V is TRBV19 and J is TRBJ1-5; 10 bases are shared with TRBD1. J gave up 2 bases and V 3 bases, and 10 bases lay outside the gene matches. Germline V gene sequence: CDR1 LNHDA, CDR2 SQIVND (reference sequence). The CDR3 runs 18 residues. CDR3: CASSMGRDRGLGNQPQHF. The CDR3 nucleotides read TGTGCCAGTAGTATGGGTCGGGACAGGGGTTTGGGCAATCAGCCCCAGCATTTT. The whole variable domain, filled in from reference TRBV19 and TRBJ1-5, reads DGGITQSPKYLFRKEGQNVTLSCEQNLNHDAMYWYRQDPGQGLRLIYYSQIVNDFQKGDIAEGYSVSREKKESFPLTVTSAQKNPTAFYLCASSMGRDRGLGNQPQHFGDGTRLSIL.